This entry concerns a single TCR beta chain. The data originate from a study of blood T cell repertoires in COVID-19. Some clones are missing from TCRdb's copy, which holds only in-frame ones; the method was immunoSEQ multiplex PCR. The table records approximately 70,000 clones, approximately 80% of them present only once. This CDR3 contains 15 residues. Trimming removed 3 bases at V and 5 bases at J, with 14 bases between. The germline V gene encodes CDR1 LNHDA and CDR2 SQIVND (reference sequence). The source material was peripheral blood. The receptor was isolated from a man older than 75 with active or convalescent COVID-19. This chain connects TRBV19 to TRBJ1-5; D gene unclear. This CDR3 is CASSIVTATYQPQHF. In DNA form, the CDR3 reads TGTGCCAGTAGTATTGTAACTGCCACCTATCAGCCCCAGCATTTT.